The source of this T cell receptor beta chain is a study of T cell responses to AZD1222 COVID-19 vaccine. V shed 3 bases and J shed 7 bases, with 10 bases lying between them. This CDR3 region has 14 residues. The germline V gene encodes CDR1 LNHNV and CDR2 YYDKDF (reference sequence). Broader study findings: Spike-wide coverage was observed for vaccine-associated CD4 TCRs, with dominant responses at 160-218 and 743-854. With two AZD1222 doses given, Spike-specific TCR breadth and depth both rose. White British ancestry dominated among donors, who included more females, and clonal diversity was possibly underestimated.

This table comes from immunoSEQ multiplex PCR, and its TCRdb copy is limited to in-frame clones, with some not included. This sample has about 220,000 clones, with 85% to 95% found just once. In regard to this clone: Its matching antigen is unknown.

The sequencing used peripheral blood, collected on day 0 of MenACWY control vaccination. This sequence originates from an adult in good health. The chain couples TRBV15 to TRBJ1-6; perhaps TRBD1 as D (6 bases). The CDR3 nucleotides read TGTGCCACCAGCAGGGACAGCGAGAATTCACCCCTCCACTTT. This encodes CATSRDSENSPLHF.